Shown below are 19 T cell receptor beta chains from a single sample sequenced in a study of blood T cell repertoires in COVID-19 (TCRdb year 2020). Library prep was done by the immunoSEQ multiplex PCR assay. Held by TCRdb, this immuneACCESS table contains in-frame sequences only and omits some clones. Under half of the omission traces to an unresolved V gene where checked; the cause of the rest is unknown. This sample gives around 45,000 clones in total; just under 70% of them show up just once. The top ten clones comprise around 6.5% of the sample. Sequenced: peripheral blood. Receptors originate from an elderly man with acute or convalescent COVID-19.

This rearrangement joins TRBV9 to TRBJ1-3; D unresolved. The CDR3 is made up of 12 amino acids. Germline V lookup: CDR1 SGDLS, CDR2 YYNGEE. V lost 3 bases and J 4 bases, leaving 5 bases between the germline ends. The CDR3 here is CASSGMGNTIYF. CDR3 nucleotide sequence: TGTGCCAGCAGCGGTATGGGAAACACCATATATTTT.

Written as DNA, the CDR3 is TGTGCCCCCGCCCTGGGGGCGGAGGAGCAGTACTTC. Its protein product is CAPALGAEEQYF. V and J are TRBV6-4 and TRBJ2-7; tentatively, D is TRBD1 (6 bases). Germline loops: CDR1 MRHNA, CDR2 SNTAGT. The CDR3 has 12 residues. The V and J ends lost 11 bases and 7 bases respectively, with 18 bases between them.

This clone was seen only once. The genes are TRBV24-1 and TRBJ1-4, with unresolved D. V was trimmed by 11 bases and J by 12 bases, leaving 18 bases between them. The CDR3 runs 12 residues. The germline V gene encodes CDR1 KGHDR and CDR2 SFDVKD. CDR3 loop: CANSPPGPELFF. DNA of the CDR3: TGTGCCAACTCTCCCCCGGGTCCCGAACTGTTTTTT.

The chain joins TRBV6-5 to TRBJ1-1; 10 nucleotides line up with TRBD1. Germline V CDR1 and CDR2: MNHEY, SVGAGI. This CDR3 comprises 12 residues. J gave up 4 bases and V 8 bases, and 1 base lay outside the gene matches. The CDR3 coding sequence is TGTGCCAGCGGGACAGGGGTCACTGAAGCTTTCTTT. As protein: CASGTGVTEAFF.

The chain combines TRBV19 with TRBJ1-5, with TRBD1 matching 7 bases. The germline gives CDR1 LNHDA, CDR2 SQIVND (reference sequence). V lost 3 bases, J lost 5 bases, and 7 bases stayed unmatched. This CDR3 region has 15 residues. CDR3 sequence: CASSIVGGQDQPQHF. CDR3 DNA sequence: TGTGCCAGTAGTATTGTAGGGGGCCAAGATCAGCCCCAGCATTTT.

The CDR3 sequence: CASSKREAPGQFF. CDR3 nucleotide sequence: TGTGCCAGCAGTAAACGGGAGGCCCCTGGGCAGTTCTTC. The gene calls are TRBV12-3 or TRBV12-4 and TRBJ2-1; 7 bases map to TRBD2. With 5 bases clipped from V and 12 bases from J, the junction kept 10 bases outside the gene matches. The CDR3 is 13 amino acids.

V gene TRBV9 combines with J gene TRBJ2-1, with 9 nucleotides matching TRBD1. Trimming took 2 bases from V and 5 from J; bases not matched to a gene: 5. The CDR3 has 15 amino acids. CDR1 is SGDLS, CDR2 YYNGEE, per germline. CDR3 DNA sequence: TGTGCCAGCAGCGTCTCTGGGACAGGGAACAATGAGCAGTTCTTC. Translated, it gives CASSVSGTGNNEQFF.

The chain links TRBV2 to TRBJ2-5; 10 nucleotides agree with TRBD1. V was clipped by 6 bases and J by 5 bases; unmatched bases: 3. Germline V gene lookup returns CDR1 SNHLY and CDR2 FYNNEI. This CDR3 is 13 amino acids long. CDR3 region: CASRTDRGETQYF. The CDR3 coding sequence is TGTGCCAGCAGGACGGACAGGGGGGAGACCCAGTACTTC.

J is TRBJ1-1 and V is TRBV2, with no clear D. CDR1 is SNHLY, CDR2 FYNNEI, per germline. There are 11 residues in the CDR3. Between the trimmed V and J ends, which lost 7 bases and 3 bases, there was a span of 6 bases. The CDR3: CASNLYTEAFF. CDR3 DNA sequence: TGTGCCAGCAATCTTTACACTGAAGCTTTCTTT.

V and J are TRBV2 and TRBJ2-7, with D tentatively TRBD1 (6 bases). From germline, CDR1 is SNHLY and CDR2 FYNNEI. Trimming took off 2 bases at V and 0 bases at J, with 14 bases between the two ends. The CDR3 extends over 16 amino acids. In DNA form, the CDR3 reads TGTGCCAGCAGTGAACGAGACAGGCCCCACTCCTACGAGCAGTACTTC. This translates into CASSERDRPHSYEQYF.

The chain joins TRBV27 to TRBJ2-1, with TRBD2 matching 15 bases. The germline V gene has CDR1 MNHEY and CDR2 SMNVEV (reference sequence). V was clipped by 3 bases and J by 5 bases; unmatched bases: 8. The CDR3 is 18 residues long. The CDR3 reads CASSFHGTSGGQHNEQFF. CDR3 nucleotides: TGTGCCAGCAGTTTCCACGGGACTAGCGGGGGGCAACACAATGAGCAGTTCTTC.

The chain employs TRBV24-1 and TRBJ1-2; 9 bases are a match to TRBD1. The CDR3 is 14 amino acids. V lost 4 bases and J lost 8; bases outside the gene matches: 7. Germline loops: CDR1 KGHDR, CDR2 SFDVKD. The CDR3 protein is CATSDNRGLGGYTF. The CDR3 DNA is TGTGCCACCAGTGACAACAGGGGGCTGGGCGGCTACACCTTC.

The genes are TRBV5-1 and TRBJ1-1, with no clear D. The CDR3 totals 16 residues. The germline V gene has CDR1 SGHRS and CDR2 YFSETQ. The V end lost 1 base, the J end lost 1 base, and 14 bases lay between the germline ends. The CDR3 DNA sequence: TGCGCCAGCAGCTTGCTCGAGGACTGGCCGAACACTGAAGCTTTCTTT. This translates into CASSLLEDWPNTEAFF.

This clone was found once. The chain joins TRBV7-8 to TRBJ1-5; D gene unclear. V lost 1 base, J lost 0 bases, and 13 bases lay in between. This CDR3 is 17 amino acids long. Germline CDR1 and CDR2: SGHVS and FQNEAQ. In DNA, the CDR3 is TGTGCCAGCAGCTTAGGCCCCCGGAGTCTTAGCAATCAGCCCCAGCATTTT. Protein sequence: CASSLGPRSLSNQPQHF.

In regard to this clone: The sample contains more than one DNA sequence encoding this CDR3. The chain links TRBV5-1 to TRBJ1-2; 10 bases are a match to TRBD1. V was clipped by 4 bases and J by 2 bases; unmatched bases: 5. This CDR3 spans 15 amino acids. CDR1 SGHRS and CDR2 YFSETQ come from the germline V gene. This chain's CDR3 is CASSRDRGSNYGYTF. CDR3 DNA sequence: TGCGCCAGCAGCCGGGACAGGGGATCGAACTATGGCTACACCTTC.

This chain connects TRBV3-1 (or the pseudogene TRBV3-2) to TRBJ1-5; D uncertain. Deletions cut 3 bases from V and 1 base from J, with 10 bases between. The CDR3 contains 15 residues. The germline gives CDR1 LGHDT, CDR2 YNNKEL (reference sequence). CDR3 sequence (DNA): TGTGCCAGCAGCCACCGAGGACTGAGCAATCAGCCCCAGCATTTT. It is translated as CASSHRGLSNQPQHF.

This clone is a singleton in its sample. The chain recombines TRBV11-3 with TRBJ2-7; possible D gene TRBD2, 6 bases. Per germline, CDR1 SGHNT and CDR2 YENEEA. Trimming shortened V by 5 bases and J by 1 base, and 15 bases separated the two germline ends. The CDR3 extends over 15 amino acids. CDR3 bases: TGTGCCAGCAGCATAAGCGCGGGGAATTCCTACGAGCAGTACTTC. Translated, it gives CASSISAGNSYEQYF.

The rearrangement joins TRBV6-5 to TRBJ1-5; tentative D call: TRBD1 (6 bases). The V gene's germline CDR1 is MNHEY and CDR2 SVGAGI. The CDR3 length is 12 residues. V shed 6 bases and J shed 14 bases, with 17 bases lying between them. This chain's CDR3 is CASRPPGQREHF. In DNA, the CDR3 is TGTGCCAGCAGGCCGCCGGGACAAAGGGAGCATTTT.

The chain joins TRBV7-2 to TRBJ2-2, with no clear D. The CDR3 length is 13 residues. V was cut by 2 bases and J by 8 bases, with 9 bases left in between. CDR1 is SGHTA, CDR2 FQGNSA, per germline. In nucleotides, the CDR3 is TGTGCCAGCAGCTTAAGTGCGTTTGGGGAGCTGTTTTTT. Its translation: CASSLSAFGELFF.